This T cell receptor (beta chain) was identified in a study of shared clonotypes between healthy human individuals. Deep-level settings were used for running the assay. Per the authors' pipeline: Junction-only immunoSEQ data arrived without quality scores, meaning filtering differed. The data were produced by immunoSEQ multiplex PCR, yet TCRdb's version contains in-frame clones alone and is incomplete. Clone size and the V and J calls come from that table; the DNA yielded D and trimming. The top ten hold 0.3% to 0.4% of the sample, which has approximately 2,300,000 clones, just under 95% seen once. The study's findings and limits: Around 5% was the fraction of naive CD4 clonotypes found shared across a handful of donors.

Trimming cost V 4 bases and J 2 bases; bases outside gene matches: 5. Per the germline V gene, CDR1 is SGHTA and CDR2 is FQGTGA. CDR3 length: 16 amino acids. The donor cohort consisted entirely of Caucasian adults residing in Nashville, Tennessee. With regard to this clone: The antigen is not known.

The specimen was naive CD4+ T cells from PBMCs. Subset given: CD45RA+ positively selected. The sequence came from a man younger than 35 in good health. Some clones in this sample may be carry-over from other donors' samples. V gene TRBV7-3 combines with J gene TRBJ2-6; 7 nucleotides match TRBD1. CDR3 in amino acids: CASSSDRVAGANVLTF. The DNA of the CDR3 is TGTGCCAGCAGCTCCGACAGGGTTGCTGGGGCCAACGTCCTGACTTTC.